This entry describes one T cell receptor (beta chain). The antigen is undetermined. V gave up 5 bases and J gave up 4 bases; unmatched junction bases: 8. The CDR3 sequence is 16 residues long. Germline assignment: CDR1 MNHGY and CDR2 SAAAGT. The data stem from a study of T cell repertoires in cytomegalovirus infection. Overall study context: Based on public TCR beta signatures, there were indications of CMV infection and of a matching HLA type. Whole-study findings and limits: Dominating the ex vivo response were HLA-C-restricted CMV-specific TCR beta clonotypes.

Via MiXCR, TCRdb re-called the reads, giving one row per CDR3 protein. The sample yields a few hundred thousand distinct CDR3 sequences, approximately 22% seen once. The source is a human donor in good health (CMV status not recorded). Some clones in this sample may be carry-over from other donors' samples. V and J are TRBV6-8 and TRBJ2-2; 9 nucleotides line up with TRBD1. Sequencing was carried out using CD8+ T cells from PBMCs. In DNA, the CDR3 is TGTGCCAGCAGTCTGCGGAAGGGACAGGGCACCGGGGAGCTGTTTTTT. Amino acids: CASSLRKGQGTGELFF.